This paragraph reports one T cell receptor (beta chain). These data originate in a study of Ad26.COV2.S vaccination and SARS-CoV-2 variants. Sample treatment: approximately 18 received Ad26.COV2.S at low or high dose, single or two shots; roughly 5 received placebo; per-sample allocation not given. Day 63 after the first injection of vaccine or placebo was the sampling time. The shot given was an Ad26 vector that makes Wuhan-strain SARS-CoV-2 spike. The CDR3 is 17 residues long. V shed 6 bases and J 0 bases; nucleotides not matched to a gene: 14. Germline assignment: CDR1 MNHEY and CDR2 SMNVEV (reference sequence). Sequenced by immunoSEQ multiplex PCR; TCRdb stores in-frame clones only, minus some. The repertoire holds about 330,000 clones, approximately 87% seen once, with about 5% in the top ten.

The TCR comes from a person aged 18-65 years who received the Ad26.COV2.S COVID-19 vaccine or a placebo. This rearrangement joins TRBV27 to TRBJ2-7, with 7 positions matching TRBD1. Sequencing used peripheral blood, obtained in a trial of Ad26.COV2.S vaccine versus placebo. DNA of the CDR3: TGTGCCAGCAGGGCCTATAGACAGGGAAGGAGCTCCTACGAGCAGTACTTC. This sequence encodes CASRAYRQGRSSYEQYF.